This TCR beta chain was profiled in a study of blood T cell repertoires in COVID-19. Some clones are missing from TCRdb's copy, which holds only in-frame ones; the method was immunoSEQ multiplex PCR. The profile shows 100,000 to 120,000 clones, approximately 85% of them singletons. Germline CDR1 and CDR2: SGHNT and YYREEE (reference sequence). This CDR3 is built from 14 residues. Trimming took 0 bases from V and 7 from J, leaving 13 bases between them. This TCR derives from a woman aged 60 to 75 with acute or convalescent COVID-19. The chain combines TRBV5-4 with TRBJ1-1; possible D gene TRBD1, 5 bases. The sample comprised peripheral blood. The CDR3 DNA is TGTGCCAGCAGCTTGGCCCCAGGGCTGTTTGAAGCTTTCTTT. Amino acids: CASSLAPGLFEAFF.